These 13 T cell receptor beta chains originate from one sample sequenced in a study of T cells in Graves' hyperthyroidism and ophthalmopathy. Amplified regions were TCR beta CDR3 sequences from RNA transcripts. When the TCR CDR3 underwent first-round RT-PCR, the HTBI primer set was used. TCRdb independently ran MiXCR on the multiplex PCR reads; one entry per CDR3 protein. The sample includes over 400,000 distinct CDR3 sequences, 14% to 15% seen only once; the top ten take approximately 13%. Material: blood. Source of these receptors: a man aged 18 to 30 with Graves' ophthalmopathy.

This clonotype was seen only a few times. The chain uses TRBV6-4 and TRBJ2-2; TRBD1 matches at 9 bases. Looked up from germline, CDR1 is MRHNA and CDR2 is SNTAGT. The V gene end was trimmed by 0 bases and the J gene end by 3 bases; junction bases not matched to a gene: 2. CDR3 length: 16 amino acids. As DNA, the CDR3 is TGTGCCAGCAGTGACTCGCGGGACAGGGACACCGGGGAGCTGTTTTTT. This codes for CASSDSRDRDTGELFF.

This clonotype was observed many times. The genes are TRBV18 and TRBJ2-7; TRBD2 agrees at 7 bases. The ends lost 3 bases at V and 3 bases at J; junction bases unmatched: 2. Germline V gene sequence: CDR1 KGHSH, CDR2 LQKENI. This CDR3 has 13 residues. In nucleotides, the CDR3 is TGTGCCAGCTCACCGGGACTACACTACGAGCAGTACTTC. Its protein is CASSPGLHYEQYF.

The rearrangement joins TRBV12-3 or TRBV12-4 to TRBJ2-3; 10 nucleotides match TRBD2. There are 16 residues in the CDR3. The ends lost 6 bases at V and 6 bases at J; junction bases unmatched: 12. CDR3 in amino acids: CASRDPLAGEIDTQYF. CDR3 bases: TGTGCCAGCAGGGACCCGCTAGCGGGAGAGATTGATACGCAGTATTTT.

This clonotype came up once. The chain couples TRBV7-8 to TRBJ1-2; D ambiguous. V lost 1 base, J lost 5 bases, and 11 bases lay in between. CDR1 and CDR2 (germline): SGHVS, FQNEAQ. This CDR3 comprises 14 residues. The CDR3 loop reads CASSLDGVGYGYTF. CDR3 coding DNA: TGTGCCAGCAGCTTAGATGGGGTCGGGTATGGCTACACCTTC.

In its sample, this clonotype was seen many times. The DNA for the CDR3 is TGTGCCAGCAGTTTATCCCTCTCCACAGGGAAGGCCTATGGCTACACCTTC. Its protein is CASSLSLSTGKAYGYTF. This sequence joins TRBV27 and TRBJ1-2, with D maybe TRBD1 (6 bases). Germline lookup yields CDR1 MNHEY and CDR2 SMNVEV (reference sequence). Trimming cost V 0 bases and J 4 bases, with 18 bases left between them. The CDR3 contains 17 residues.

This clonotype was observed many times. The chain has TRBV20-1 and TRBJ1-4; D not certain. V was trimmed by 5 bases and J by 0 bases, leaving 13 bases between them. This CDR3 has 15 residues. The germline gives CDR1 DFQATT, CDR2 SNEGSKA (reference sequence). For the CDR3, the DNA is TGCAGTGCTCACCAGCAGGAGGCAACTAATGAAAAACTGTTTTTT. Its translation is CSAHQQEATNEKLFF.

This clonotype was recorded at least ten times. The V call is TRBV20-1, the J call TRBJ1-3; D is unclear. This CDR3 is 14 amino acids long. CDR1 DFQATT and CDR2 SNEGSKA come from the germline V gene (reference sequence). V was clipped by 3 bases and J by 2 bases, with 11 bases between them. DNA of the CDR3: TGCAGTGCTAGGGCGGGAGGCGCTGGAAACACCATATATTTT. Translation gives CSARAGGAGNTIYF.

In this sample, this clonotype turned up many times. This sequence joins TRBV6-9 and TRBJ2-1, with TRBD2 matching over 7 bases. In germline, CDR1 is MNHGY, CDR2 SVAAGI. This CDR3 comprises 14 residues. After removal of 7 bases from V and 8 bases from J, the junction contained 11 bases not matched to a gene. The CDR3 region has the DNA TGTGCCAGCACCACCGGGACTAAGACCCATGAGCAGTTCTTC. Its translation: CASTTGTKTHEQFF.

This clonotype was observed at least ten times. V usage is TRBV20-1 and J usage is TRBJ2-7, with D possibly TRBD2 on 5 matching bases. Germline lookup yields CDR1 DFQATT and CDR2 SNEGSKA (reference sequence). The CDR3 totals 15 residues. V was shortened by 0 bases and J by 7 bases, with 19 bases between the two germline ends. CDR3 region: CSARDGGHSGGEQYF. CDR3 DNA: TGCAGTGCTAGAGACGGCGGGCACTCGGGCGGAGAGCAGTACTTC.

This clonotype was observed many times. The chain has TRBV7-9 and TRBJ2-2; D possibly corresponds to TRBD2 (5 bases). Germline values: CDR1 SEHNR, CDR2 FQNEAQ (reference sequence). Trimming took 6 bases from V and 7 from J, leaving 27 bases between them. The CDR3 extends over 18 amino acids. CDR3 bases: TGTGCCAGCAGGCAGAGGGCCCCAGGACGACAAGCCGACGGGGAGCTGTTTTTT. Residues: CASRQRAPGRQADGELFF.

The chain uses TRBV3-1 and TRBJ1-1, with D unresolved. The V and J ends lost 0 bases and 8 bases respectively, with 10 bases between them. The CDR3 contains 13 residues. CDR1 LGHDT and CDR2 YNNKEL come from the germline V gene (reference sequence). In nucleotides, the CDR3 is TGTGCCAGCAGCCAAGATGTGTATTCCGAAGCTTTCTTT. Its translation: CASSQDVYSEAFF.

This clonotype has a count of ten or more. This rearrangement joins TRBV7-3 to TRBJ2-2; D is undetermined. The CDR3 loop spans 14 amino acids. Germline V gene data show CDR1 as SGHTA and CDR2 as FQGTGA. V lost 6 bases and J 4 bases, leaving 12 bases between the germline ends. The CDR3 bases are TGTGCCAGCAGATCCGGGTGGAGCACCGGGGAGCTGTTTTTT. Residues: CASRSGWSTGELFF.

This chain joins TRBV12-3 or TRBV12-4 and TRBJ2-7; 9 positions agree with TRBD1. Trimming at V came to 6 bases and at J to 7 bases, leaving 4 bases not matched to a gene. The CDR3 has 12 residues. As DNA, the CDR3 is TGTGCCAGCAGGAACAGGGGGCGTGAGCAGTACTTC. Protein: CASRNRGREQYF.